These 3 T cell receptor beta chains were sequenced from one sample in a study of blood T cell repertoires in COVID-19. Assay used: immunoSEQ multiplex PCR; TCRdb lists only in-frame clones, some missing. Of around 80,000 clones in the sample, around 90% are singletons; the top ten hold around 7.8%. Sequenced material: peripheral blood. Receptors were obtained from a man older than 75 with active or convalescent COVID-19.

This chain connects TRBV4-1 to TRBJ2-5, with TRBD2 identical over 12 bases. The CDR3 runs 16 residues. Germline V gene sequence: CDR1 MGHRA, CDR2 YSYEKL. The ends lost 1 base at V and 7 bases at J; junction bases unmatched: 7. CDR3: CASSQGPSGGAVTQYF. For the CDR3, the DNA is TGCGCCAGCAGCCAAGGGCCTAGCGGGGGGGCAGTGACCCAGTACTTC.

The chain links TRBV6-5 to TRBJ1-5, with D perhaps TRBD1 (6 bases). CDR3 length: 11 amino acids. V lost 6 bases and J 13 bases, leaving 13 bases between the germline ends. Germline loops: CDR1 MNHEY, CDR2 SVGAGI. This chain's CDR3 is CASSRQERQHF. CDR3 DNA: TGTGCCAGCAGCCGACAGGAGCGTCAGCATTTT.

The gene calls are TRBV7-9 and TRBJ2-3; 14 bases match TRBD2. V lost 5 bases, J lost 0 bases, and 10 bases stayed unmatched. The CDR3 covers 19 residues. Germline V gene sequence: CDR1 SEHNR, CDR2 FQNEAQ (reference sequence). The CDR3 region is CASSPGGLAGGTSTDTQYF. CDR3 DNA: TGTGCCAGCAGCCCTGGTGGACTAGCGGGAGGAACTAGCACAGATACGCAGTATTTT.